This T cell receptor (beta chain) stems from a study of blood T cell repertoires in COVID-19 (dated by TCRdb to 2018 to 2020). Study-wide context: The collaborator samples originated in the United States, Italy and Spain and spanned the acute and convalescent phases of COVID-19. HLA class I and class II types, where available, came from metadata supplied by the sample provider rather than from assay-based typing. The repertoires were released in a freely available public database meant as a resource for research on the immune response to SARS-CoV-2. The prospective study material was composed of cDNA or gDNA derived from T cells, B-cell-depleted T cells, or PBMCs. Nearly every sample came with metadata listing a de-identified subject ID, COVID-19 status, age in years and sex. Subjects who had been exposed to COVID-19, were actively infected with it, or had recovered from it provided the deeply sampled blood TCRbeta repertoires that made up the dataset. Samples came from the ongoing ImmuneRACE study (first 160 participants) plus 1,254 subjects from 6 global collaborators. Study-wide findings and limitations: How much clinical and demographic metadata was included differed by source and by participant, and the metadata was provided uncurated.

As regards this clone: What this receptor recognizes is not known. Within one base of it there is no much larger clone, and no base qualities were kept. The same CDR3 is also encoded by other DNA sequences in this sample.

CDR1 and CDR2, per the germline V gene (reference sequence), are LNHDA and SQIVND. Counted from cysteine to phenylalanine, this CDR3 has 13 amino acids. The kept DNA is CDR3 alone, 39 bases in frame from the first base. A distance of 7 bases separates the germline ends of V and J, which lose 8 bases and 0 bases respectively. Whole blood was collected in K2EDTA tubes by collaborating institutions according to the institutions' own protocols. Collaborator samples were shipped for TCRbeta analysis as frozen whole blood, isolated PBMCs, or DNA extracted from either sample type. TCRbeta CDR3 regions were amplified from genomic DNA using the immunoSEQ Assay, a bias-controlled multiplex PCR. The source study handled its data this way. The number of nucleated cells in each sample was estimated from the amplification of reference gene primers within the assay. Sequence reads were collapsed and filtered to measure the absolute abundance of every unique TCRbeta CDR3 rearrangement. For each sample, productive Simpson clonality was calculated as the square root of Simpson's diversity index across productive rearrangements. TCRdb obtained this table from immuneACCESS and retained in-frame rearrangements with V and J assigned. These tables miss some clones; where compared with another copy, unresolved V genes account for less than half of the shortfall, and the remainder is unexplained. V, J and clone size are those of that table, while D and trimming were read from the DNA. This sample comprises 240,000 or so clones, roughly 80% of them detected only once. In total, the top ten clones hold roughly 3.2% of the sample.

Sequenced material: peripheral blood. This clonotype was obtained from a woman aged 18-29 years with acute or convalescent COVID-19. The sequence is built from TRBV19 and TRBJ2-2, with the D gene too uncertain to name. The CDR3 protein is CASPSTNTGELFF. The DNA reads TGTGCCAGTCCTAGTACGAACACCGGGGAGCTGTTTTTT.